This T cell receptor beta chain was identified in a study of blood T cell repertoires in COVID-19. Study-level background: Acute and convalescent COVID-19 samples came from the United States, Italy and Spain. The analysed material was cDNA or gDNA that came from T cells, B-cell-depleted T cells, or PBMCs.

Original analysis: Reference gene primer amplification in the assay estimated nucleated cell counts. Using immunoSEQ multiplex PCR, the repertoire was profiled, and TCRdb retains in-frame clones only, with some absent. D and trimming were read from the DNA, whereas the V and J calls and clone size are those reported in that table. The sample lists about 200,000 clones, roughly 83% seen once, with 5.6% in the top ten. Germline V gives CDR1 MDHEN, CDR2 SYDVKM. The CDR3 is 11 amino acids. The germline V and J ends were trimmed by 8 bases and 4 bases, with 9 bases remaining between them. The clonotype originates from a man in his forties with acute COVID-19. The specimen was PBMCs or T cells enriched from blood (not recorded which). The gene calls are TRBV28 and TRBJ2-7, with D possibly being TRBD2 (5 bases). The CDR3 spells CASHAGYEQYF. The DNA for the CDR3 is TGTGCCAGCCATGCGGGTTACGAGCAGTACTTC.